The 19 T cell receptor beta chains below were found in one sample sequenced in a study of T cell responses to AZD1222 COVID-19 vaccine. TCRdb's table, derived via immunoSEQ multiplex PCR, lists solely in-frame clones and lacks some. The sample shows 90,000 or so clones, 75% to 90% of them seen only once. The material sequenced was peripheral blood, taken 28 days after the second AZD1222 dose. Source of these receptors: an adult who received the AZD1222 COVID-19 vaccine.

This rearrangement joins TRBV29-1 to TRBJ1-1, with a possible D match to TRBD1 (5 bases). Germline values: CDR1 SQVTM, CDR2 ANQGSEA. The CDR3 length is 14 residues. The V gene lost 5 bases and the J gene lost 3 bases, with 16 bases spanning the gap. The CDR3 region is CSVPMGQGDTEAFF. DNA for the CDR3: TGCAGCGTTCCTATGGGTCAGGGCGACACTGAAGCTTTCTTT. Full variable domain (rest looked up from reference TRBV29-1 and TRBJ1-1): SAVISQKPSRDICQRGTSLTIQCQVDSQVTMMFWYRQQPGQSLTLIATANQGSEATYESGFVIDKFPISRPNLTFSTLTVSNMSPEDSSIYLCSVPMGQGDTEAFFGQGTRLTVV.

The chain has TRBV7-2 and TRBJ1-1; D may be TRBD1 (6 bases). Per the germline V gene, CDR1 is SGHTA and CDR2 is FQGNSA. The CDR3 covers 14 residues. Deletions cut 5 bases from V and 6 bases from J, with 16 bases between. The CDR3 sequence: CASSAEGHGAEAFF. CDR3 sequence (DNA): TGTGCCAGCAGCGCAGAGGGACACGGGGCTGAAGCTTTCTTT.

The chain carries TRBV30 and TRBJ1-2; 8 bases agree with TRBD1. CDR3 length equals 13 residues. Germline lookup yields CDR1 GTSNPN and CDR2 SVGIG (reference sequence). With 3 bases clipped from V and 8 bases from J, the junction kept 8 bases outside the gene matches. The CDR3 DNA reads as TGTGCCTGGAGCCCGGACAGGGAAAAAGGCTACACCTTC. Encoded protein: CAWSPDREKGYTF. Looking up the rest from reference TRBV30 and TRBJ1-2 gives the full variable domain: SQTIHQWPATLVQPVGSPLSLECTVEGTSNPNLYWYRQAAGRGLQLLFYSVGIGQISSEVPQNLSASRPQDRQFILSSKKLLLSDSGFYLCAWSPDREKGYTFGSGTRLTVV.

The CDR3 sequence: CASSQDKQLNYGYTF. The CDR3 coding sequence is TGCGCCAGCAGCCAAGATAAGCAGCTTAACTATGGCTACACCTTC. The rearrangement joins TRBV4-3 to TRBJ1-2; D is undetermined. With 0 bases removed from V and 1 base from J, the gap between germline ends came to 9 bases. CDR3 length: 15 amino acids. The germline V gene encodes CDR1 LGHNA and CDR2 YSLEER.

The chain carries TRBV20-1 and TRBJ2-7; D gene uncertain. V lost 3 bases, J lost 4 bases, and 10 bases lay in between. Per the germline V gene, CDR1 is DFQATT and CDR2 is SNEGSKA (reference sequence). There are 12 residues in the CDR3. The CDR3 sequence: CSASVRVYEQYF. CDR3 nucleotides: TGCAGTGCTAGTGTTAGGGTGTACGAGCAGTACTTC.

The CDR3 loop reads CASRDRGPLEQYF. CDR3 sequence (DNA): TGTGCCAGCCGGGACAGGGGGCCTTTAGAGCAGTACTTC. The J gene is TRBJ2-7, the V gene TRBV2; 12 bases agree with TRBD1. Germline V gene data show CDR1 as SNHLY and CDR2 as FYNNEI. V shed 8 bases and J 7 bases; nucleotides not matched to a gene: 6. This CDR3 has 13 amino acids.

The V and J genes are TRBV12-3 or TRBV12-4 and TRBJ1-5; D gene uncertain. This CDR3 has 11 residues. The V gene lost 4 bases and the J gene lost 11 bases, with 9 bases spanning the gap. CDR3 loop: CASSSIESQHF. The CDR3 region has the DNA TGTGCCAGCAGTTCGATCGAATCCCAGCATTTT.

The chain recombines TRBV5-1 with TRBJ1-5; TRBD1 agrees at 7 bases. The CDR3 length is 15 residues. Trimming at V came to 5 bases and at J to 2 bases, leaving 7 bases not matched to a gene. Germline V gene sequence: CDR1 SGHRS, CDR2 YFSETQ. CDR3 protein: CASSPRGGGNQPQHF. For the CDR3, the DNA is TGCGCCAGCAGTCCCAGGGGGGGTGGCAATCAGCCCCAGCATTTT.

This rearrangement joins TRBV6-2 or TRBV6-3 to TRBJ1-1; TRBD1 matches at 9 bases. The CDR3 totals 16 residues. CDR1 is MNHEY, CDR2 SVGEGT, per germline. The junction had 8 bases not matched to a gene; V was cut back by 0 bases and J by 6 bases. CDR3 DNA sequence: TGTGCCAGCAGTTACTCGAAGGACAGGGGATTCTCTGAAGCTTTCTTT. Translating gives CASSYSKDRGFSEAFF.

The chain has TRBV14 and TRBJ2-1; D uncertain. The V gene's germline CDR1 is SGHDN and CDR2 FVKESK. With 2 bases removed from V and 1 base from J, the gap between germline ends came to 9 bases. CDR3 length: 15 amino acids. The CDR3 loop reads CASSQPVGSYNEQFF. Here the CDR3 DNA reads TGTGCCAGCAGCCAACCCGTCGGATCCTACAATGAGCAGTTCTTC. Full variable domain (missing parts from reference TRBV14 and TRBJ2-1): EAGVTQFPSHSVIEKGQTVTLRCDPISGHDNLYWYRRVMGKEIKFLLHFVKESKQDESGMPNNRFLAERTGGTYSTLKVQPAELEDSGVYFCASSQPVGSYNEQFFGPGTRLTVL.

The chain carries TRBV7-2 and TRBJ2-2; 7 bases line up with TRBD1. This CDR3 is built from 15 residues. The V and J ends lost 2 bases and 6 bases, in that order; junction bases with no gene match: 6. Germline assignment: CDR1 SGHTA and CDR2 FQGNSA. CDR3 coding DNA: TGTGCCAGCAGCTTATCGGGCACAGGGGCCGGGGAGCTGTTTTTT. Its translation: CASSLSGTGAGELFF.

The V and J genes are TRBV3-1 (or the pseudogene TRBV3-2) and TRBJ1-1, with D unresolved. V was trimmed by 6 bases and J by 1 base, leaving 15 bases between them. CDR1 and CDR2 from the germline V gene are LGHDT and YNNKEL (reference sequence). The CDR3 runs 15 residues. CDR3 bases: TGTGCCAGCAGTCCCGGGAAATGGAGGAACACTGAAGCTTTCTTT. Encoded protein: CASSPGKWRNTEAFF.

The chain employs TRBV4-1 and TRBJ2-2, with a possible D match to TRBD1 (6 bases). V was trimmed by 1 base and J by 0 bases, leaving 6 bases between them. This CDR3 spans 15 amino acids. Germline V gene sequence: CDR1 MGHRA, CDR2 YSYEKL. The CDR3 here is CASSQGTANTGELFF. The CDR3 coding sequence is TGCGCCAGCAGCCAAGGGACAGCGAACACCGGGGAGCTGTTTTTT.

This clone was observed once. This sequence joins TRBV9 and TRBJ1-2; D gene uncertain. CDR1 SGDLS and CDR2 YYNGEE come from the germline V gene. The CDR3 runs 14 residues. Trimming removed 0 bases at V and 8 bases at J, with 14 bases between. DNA of the CDR3: TGTGCCAGCAGCGTAGAGGCCGATCTGGGGGGCTACACCTTC. It translates to CASSVEADLGGYTF.

The chain employs TRBV3-1 (or the pseudogene TRBV3-2) and TRBJ1-5, with D hard to call. CDR1 LGHDT and CDR2 YNNKEL come from the germline V gene (reference sequence). The germline V and J ends were trimmed by 4 bases and 5 bases, with 12 bases remaining between them. The CDR3 consists of 14 residues. The CDR3 nucleotides read TGTGCCAGCAGCCCGGCCGGGATACATCAGCCCCAGCATTTT. It translates to CASSPAGIHQPQHF.

The chain carries TRBV12-3 or TRBV12-4 and TRBJ1-6; 7 nucleotides agree with TRBD1. The CDR3 length is 13 residues. Unmatched junction bases numbered 6, after V lost 8 bases and J lost 8 bases. The CDR3 spells CASRQGGHSPLHF. Here the CDR3 DNA reads TGTGCCAGCCGACAGGGAGGCCATTCACCCCTCCACTTT.

The chain employs TRBV18 and TRBJ2-2; 7 positions match TRBD1. CDR3 length: 16 residues. Germline lookup yields CDR1 KGHSH and CDR2 LQKENI. Trimming took 4 bases from V and 2 from J; bases not matched to a gene: 7. CDR3 bases: TGTGCCAGCTCACGAACAGGGGCCCTCAACACCGGGGAGCTGTTTTTT. This sequence encodes CASSRTGALNTGELFF.

This chain joins TRBV27 and TRBJ1-2; tentative D call: TRBD1 (5 bases). Germline V gives CDR1 MNHEY, CDR2 SMNVEV (reference sequence). V was cut by 7 bases and J by 3 bases, with 18 bases left in between. This CDR3 comprises 15 residues. Written as DNA, the CDR3 is TGTGCCAGCACCAACCCCCACCTAGGGGACTATGGCTACACCTTC. Protein: CASTNPHLGDYGYTF.

The chain couples TRBV7-2 to TRBJ1-3; the D is unclear. This CDR3 spans 15 amino acids. V lost 0 bases to trimming and J lost 2 bases, with 8 bases between them. Germline V gene data show CDR1 as SGHTA and CDR2 as FQGNSA. The CDR3 here is CASSLAGSTGNTIYF. CDR3 bases: TGTGCCAGCAGCTTAGCAGGGTCTACTGGAAACACCATATATTTT.